These 32 T cell receptor beta chains were sequenced from one sample in a study of CD8+ T cells in alopecia areata. As the sequencing template, cDNA was produced by extracting RNA and reverse transcribing it. Clones were sequenced by immunoSEQ multiplex PCR, and TCRdb holds only the in-frame ones, with some missing. The sample yields over 150,000 clones, roughly three fifths seen once. Treatment described: oral pan-JAK inhibitor, 5-10 mg twice daily. The sequencing here drew on CD4+ T cells sorted from blood, taken at week 4, from a patient treated with tofacitinib. Receptor source: a human donor with alopecia areata.

This chain links TRBV7-9 with TRBJ2-5; unclear D gene. V was trimmed by 5 bases and J by 5 bases, leaving 6 bases between them. Per germline, CDR1 SEHNR and CDR2 FQNEAQ (reference sequence). The CDR3 has 11 amino acids. Written as DNA, the CDR3 is TGTGCCAGCAGCCCTGCGGAGACCCAGTACTTC. This codes for CASSPAETQYF.

V and J are TRBV11-2 and TRBJ2-7; possibly TRBD1 or TRBD2 for D (6 bases each). The CDR3 extends over 13 amino acids. V was shortened by 5 bases and J by 6 bases, with 14 bases between the two germline ends. Germline V gives CDR1 SGHAT, CDR2 FQNNGV. The CDR3 region is CASSGGRRGEQYF. The CDR3 DNA sequence: TGTGCCAGCAGCGGGGGGCGAAGGGGCGAGCAGTACTTC.

On this clone itself: At one end, the junction sequence differs from germline, possibly due to a read error. V gene TRBV29-1 combines with J gene TRBJ1-2; maybe TRBD1 (5 bases). CDR1 is SQVTM, CDR2 ANQGSEA, per germline. CDR3 size: 9 residues. The CDR3 loop is CSDDSSRAF. The CDR3, as DNA: TGCAGCGATGACAGTTCTCGAGCCTTC.

This clone was counted only a few times. The gene calls are TRBV5-1 and TRBJ2-5; a weak D match, TRBD1 (6 bases). The germline V gene encodes CDR1 SGHRS and CDR2 YFSETQ. V lost 4 bases, J lost 4 bases, and 14 bases lay in between. The CDR3 has 14 residues. Written as DNA, the CDR3 is TGCGCCAGCAGCCCCGGACAGAGATCAGAGACCCAGTACTTC. Translated, it gives CASSPGQRSETQYF.

This clone was observed a handful of times. The rearrangement joins TRBV29-1 to TRBJ2-7; D is undetermined. The CDR3 totals 14 residues. Per germline, CDR1 SQVTM and CDR2 ANQGSEA. With 0 bases removed from V and 6 bases from J, the gap between germline ends came to 15 bases. The CDR3, as DNA: TGCAGCGTTGAAGAGGGGATAGCAGGCGGCGAGCAGTACTTC. Protein product: CSVEEGIAGGEQYF.

The CDR3 reads CATETGGGKNIQYF. The CDR3 DNA follows: TGTGCCACCGAGACAGGGGGCGGCAAAAACATTCAGTACTTC. The V call is TRBV19, the J call TRBJ2-4; 10 bases are shared with TRBD1. The CDR3 has 14 amino acids. Germline V lookup: CDR1 LNHDA, CDR2 SQIVND (reference sequence). Trimming cost V 10 bases and J 3 bases; bases outside gene matches: 6.

This clone has more than one count but fewer than ten. The chain uses TRBV20-1 and TRBJ1-4; no clear D. There are 11 residues in the CDR3. V was pared by 3 bases and J by 5 bases, with 4 bases between. Germline CDR1 and CDR2: DFQATT and SNEGSKA (reference sequence). Written as DNA, the CDR3 is TGCAGTGCTAGGGCCAATGAAAAACTGTTTTTT. This codes for CSARANEKLFF.

The chain recombines TRBV29-1 with TRBJ1-1, with TRBD1 as a possible D gene (5 bases). Germline V gene sequence: CDR1 SQVTM, CDR2 ANQGSEA. The V gene lost 7 bases and the J gene lost 8 bases, with 11 bases spanning the gap. The CDR3 runs 10 residues. The CDR3 loop reads CSAFEGEAFF. The CDR3 DNA sequence: TGCAGCGCCTTTGAGGGGGAAGCTTTCTTT.

This chain uses TRBV19 with TRBJ1-1; the D is unclear. This CDR3 spans 14 amino acids. The V gene's germline CDR1 is LNHDA and CDR2 SQIVND (reference sequence). Trimming pared 2 bases from V and 4 bases from J, leaving 11 bases between. The CDR3 region is CASSITLKATEAFF. Here the CDR3 DNA reads TGTGCCAGTAGTATAACCCTAAAGGCCACTGAAGCTTTCTTT.

V usage is TRBV10-3 and J usage is TRBJ2-7; D remains ambiguous. The CDR3 extends over 12 amino acids. Trimming cost V 4 bases and J 2 bases, with 6 bases left between them. Germline values: CDR1 ENHRY, CDR2 SYGVKD. This CDR3 reads CAISATTYEQYF. CDR3 sequence (DNA): TGTGCCATCAGTGCGACCACCTACGAGCAGTACTTC.

The rearrangement uses TRBV7-2 and TRBJ2-3, with TRBD2 identical over 7 bases. The V gene end was trimmed by 5 bases and the J gene end by 5 bases; junction bases not matched to a gene: 10. CDR1 is SGHTA, CDR2 FQGNSA, per germline. This CDR3 has 15 amino acids. CDR3 residues: CASSRYRDYEDTQYF. Written as DNA, the CDR3 is TGTGCCAGCAGCAGATACCGGGACTACGAAGATACGCAGTATTTT.

V and J are TRBV30 and TRBJ2-2; 16 bases agree with TRBD2. Trimming at V came to 4 bases and at J to 5 bases, leaving 7 bases not matched to a gene. This CDR3 contains 17 residues. Germline V lookup: CDR1 GTSNPN, CDR2 SVGIG (reference sequence). For the CDR3, the DNA is TGTGCCTGGAAAGCCGGGACTAGCGGGAGGGAGACCGGGGAGCTGTTTTTT. This codes for CAWKAGTSGRETGELFF.

V is TRBV18 and J is TRBJ2-7; TRBD1 or TRBD2 may be the D gene (5 bases each). The CDR3 extends over 13 amino acids. Germline CDR1 is KGHSH and CDR2 is LQKENI. The germline V and J ends were trimmed by 6 bases and 6 bases, with 15 bases remaining between them. As DNA, the CDR3 is TGTGCCAGCTCCTCAAAGAGGGACGCCGAGCAGTACTTC. Amino acids: CASSSKRDAEQYF.

The chain employs TRBV9 and TRBJ2-5, with no clear D. The V and J ends lost 2 bases and 3 bases respectively, with 11 bases between them. The CDR3 runs 14 residues. Germline CDR1 reads SGDLS; CDR2 reads YYNGEE. CDR3 DNA sequence: TGTGCCAGCAGCGTGAGTCTACTCGAAGAGACCCAGTACTTC. Protein product: CASSVSLLEETQYF.

V is TRBV29-1 and J is TRBJ2-4; TRBD1 or TRBD2 may be the D gene (6 bases each). V lost 1 base and J 3 bases, leaving 10 bases between the germline ends. CDR3 length equals 14 residues. CDR1 and CDR2 (germline): SQVTM, ANQGSEA. CDR3 nucleotides: TGCAGCGTTGAAGGCAGGGGAGGCAAAAACATTCAGTACTTC. It specifies CSVEGRGGKNIQYF.

The rearrangement links TRBV7-3 to TRBJ1-1, with a weak D call TRBD1 (6 bases). The CDR3 is 14 residues long. Deletions cut 3 bases from V and 5 bases from J, with 13 bases between. The germline V gene has CDR1 SGHTA and CDR2 FQGTGA. The DNA of the CDR3 is TGTGCCAGCAGCTTGTCGAACAGGGCTACTGAAGCTTTCTTT. It yields the protein CASSLSNRATEAFF.

The chain recombines TRBV14 with TRBJ2-1; TRBD2 matches 7 bases. This CDR3 region has 15 residues. The germline V gene encodes CDR1 SGHDN and CDR2 FVKESK. With V trimmed by 1 base and J by 2 bases, 2 bases remained unmatched. CDR3 DNA: TGTGCCAGCAGCCAAGTCGCGGGAGCCTACAATGAGCAGTTCTTC. Its translation: CASSQVAGAYNEQFF.

The rearrangement links TRBV30 to TRBJ2-7, with a possible D match to TRBD2 (5 bases). The germline V and J ends were trimmed by 1 base and 6 bases, with 13 bases remaining between them. The CDR3 sequence is 13 residues long. Germline V gene sequence: CDR1 GTSNPN, CDR2 SVGIG (reference sequence). The CDR3 sequence: CAWSGHQSGEQYF. The DNA of the CDR3 is TGTGCCTGGAGTGGACATCAAAGCGGCGAGCAGTACTTC.

This clone was found a few times. The chain couples TRBV4-1 to TRBJ2-7; weak D call: TRBD1 (7 bases). V lost 0 bases to trimming and J lost 12 bases, with 21 bases between them. Germline V gene lookup returns CDR1 MGHRA and CDR2 YSYEKL. This CDR3 contains 15 residues. CDR3 nucleotides: TGCGCCAGCAGCCAAGATCTGGAGGGGGCGGTATTCCCGTACTTC. It specifies CASSQDLEGAVFPYF.

This clone has a handful of counts. The chain uses TRBV27 and TRBJ1-1, with D possibly being TRBD1 (6 bases). The V and J ends lost 6 bases and 2 bases respectively, with 13 bases between them. The germline CDR1 and CDR2 sequences are MNHEY and SMNVEV (reference sequence). The CDR3 length is 14 residues. The CDR3 loop reads CASSRGTPNTEAFF. The CDR3 coding sequence is TGTGCCAGCAGCCGCGGGACACCAAACACTGAAGCTTTCTTT.

The V call is TRBV6-5, the J call TRBJ1-1, with 8 nucleotides matching TRBD1. After removal of 5 bases from V and 4 bases from J, the junction contained 3 bases not matched to a gene. In germline, CDR1 is MNHEY, CDR2 SVGAGI. This CDR3 has 13 amino acids. The CDR3 DNA sequence: TGTGCCAGCAGTCGTGGACAGGGCACTGAAGCTTTCTTT. This gives the protein CASSRGQGTEAFF.

The rearrangement joins TRBV19 to TRBJ1-4; D gene ambiguous. Trimming left V 6 bases short and J 0 bases short, with 11 bases between. Germline V gene sequence: CDR1 LNHDA, CDR2 SQIVND (reference sequence). CDR3 length: 15 amino acids. The CDR3 nucleotides are TGTGCCAGTAGAGGAAACCATGCAACTAATGAAAAACTGTTTTTT. Translating it yields CASRGNHATNEKLFF. The full variable domain, in which reference TRBV19 and TRBJ1-4 provide the parts outside the CDR3, is DGGITQSPKYLFRKEGQNVTLSCEQNLNHDAMYWYRQDPGQGLRLIYYSQIVNDFQKGDIAEGYSVSREKKESFPLTVTSAQKNPTAFYLCASRGNHATNEKLFFGSGTQLSVL.

The CDR3 loop is CAWRKREGRRTGELFF. In DNA form, the CDR3 reads TGTGCCTGGAGGAAGCGGGAGGGCCGGCGAACCGGGGAGCTGTTTTTT. This rearrangement joins TRBV30 to TRBJ2-2, with 10 nucleotides matching TRBD2. In germline, CDR1 is GTSNPN, CDR2 SVGIG (reference sequence). After removal of 3 bases from V and 5 bases from J, the junction contained 9 bases not matched to a gene. The CDR3 is 16 amino acids.

This clone has just a few counts. The chain recombines TRBV6-6 with TRBJ2-3, with a possible D match to TRBD2 (5 bases). V lost 6 bases, J lost 6 bases, and 16 bases lay in between. Looked up from germline, CDR1 is MNHNY and CDR2 is SVGAGI (reference sequence). The length of the CDR3 is 14 residues. The CDR3 reads CASRRAHVSDTQYF. The CDR3 DNA reads TGTGCCAGCAGGCGGGCCCACGTTTCGGATACGCAGTATTTT.

This chain uses TRBV6-5 with TRBJ2-3; 7 bases line up with TRBD2. The junction had 11 bases not matched to a gene; V was cut back by 6 bases and J by 5 bases. This CDR3 contains 15 residues. Germline V lookup: CDR1 MNHEY, CDR2 SVGAGI. The CDR3 region is CASRKGAGMGDTQYF. CDR3 DNA sequence: TGTGCCAGCAGGAAGGGAGCGGGAATGGGAGATACGCAGTATTTT.

This clone counts as medium-sized. The same CDR3 can be traced to other DNA sequences in this sample. The V and J genes are TRBV7-2 and TRBJ2-1; TRBD2 agrees at 11 bases. Germline V CDR1 and CDR2: SGHTA, FQGNSA. V shed 5 bases, J shed 4 bases, and the junction held 4 bases outside the gene matches. The length of the CDR3 is 15 residues. The CDR3 loop is CASSLTSGMYNEQFF. In nucleotides, the CDR3 is TGTGCCAGCAGCCTGACTAGCGGGATGTACAATGAGCAGTTCTTC.

This chain joins TRBV18 and TRBJ2-1, with a tentative D call TRBD1 (5 bases). V dropped 4 bases and J dropped 7 bases, with 23 bases sitting between them. The germline V gene has CDR1 KGHSH and CDR2 LQKENI. The CDR3 covers 17 residues. In DNA form, the CDR3 reads TGTGCCAGCTCACTCACGTCGTCAGGGTTGGGGCAGAATGAGCAGTTCTTC. This gives the protein CASSLTSSGLGQNEQFF.

This clone was detected a few times. The gene calls are TRBV29-1 and TRBJ2-5, with 7 bases aligning to TRBD1. Germline V gene lookup returns CDR1 SQVTM and CDR2 ANQGSEA. This CDR3 is 13 amino acids long. V trimming: 7 bases; J trimming: 5 bases; junction bases outside the gene matches: 10. CDR3 loop: CSGRDRVGETQYF. CDR3 bases: TGCAGCGGAAGAGACAGGGTCGGTGAGACCCAGTACTTC.

There are a few counts of this clone. The chain employs TRBV29-1 and TRBJ2-6; 7 nucleotides agree with TRBD1. Germline V CDR1 and CDR2: SQVTM, ANQGSEA. V trimming: 8 bases; J trimming: 2 bases; junction bases outside the gene matches: 9. The CDR3 contains 15 residues. The CDR3 sequence: CSTSEGGAGANVLTF. DNA for the CDR3: TGCAGCACATCGGAAGGGGGCGCTGGGGCCAACGTCCTGACTTTC.

This clone was recorded a few times. The chain is built from TRBV29-1 and TRBJ2-1; D unresolved. The V gene's germline CDR1 is SQVTM and CDR2 ANQGSEA. The CDR3 runs to 12 residues. Trimming cost V 3 bases and J 15 bases, with 18 bases left between them. The CDR3 nucleotides read TGCAGCGTTGACCAATCCCCCATCTGGTCGTTCTTC. Its protein product is CSVDQSPIWSFF.

V and J are TRBV7-2 and TRBJ2-7; D call uncertain. CDR1 SGHTA and CDR2 FQGNSA come from the germline V gene. The length of the CDR3 is 12 residues. The germline V and J ends were trimmed by 4 bases and 3 bases, with 7 bases remaining between them. CDR3 loop: CASSSASYEQYF. The CDR3 region has the DNA TGTGCCAGCAGCTCGGCTAGCTACGAGCAGTACTTC. The complete variable domain, with remaining parts taken from reference TRBV7-2 and TRBJ2-7, reads GAGVSQSPSNKVTEKGKDVELRCDPISGHTALYWYRQSLGQGLEFLIYFQGNSAPDKSGLPSDRFSAERTGGSVSTLTIQRTQQEDSAVYLCASSSASYEQYFGPGTRLTVT.

This chain links TRBV30 with TRBJ2-7; 10 nucleotides agree with TRBD1. The length of the CDR3 is 15 residues. Trimming cost V 0 bases and J 7 bases; bases outside gene matches: 9. The germline V gene has CDR1 GTSNPN and CDR2 SVGIG (reference sequence). CDR3 nucleotide sequence: TGTGCCTGGAGTGTACGCAGGGACAGGGGCTTGGAGCAGTACTTC. Translating it yields CAWSVRRDRGLEQYF.